A selection of T cell receptor beta chains follows, all from one sample in a study of Ad26.COV2.S vaccination and SARS-CoV-2 variants. Some clones are missing from TCRdb's copy, which holds only in-frame ones; the method was immunoSEQ multiplex PCR. Of more than 300,000 clones in the sample, over 80% are singletons; the top ten hold 2.1%. The source material was peripheral blood, sampled in a trial of Ad26.COV2.S vaccine versus placebo. The receptors originated from a person between 18 and 65 years old who received the Ad26.COV2.S COVID-19 vaccine or a placebo. Both conserved end residues are part of each CDR3. The order of the fields is CDR3 protein, CDR3 DNA, V gene, D gene, clone size, J gene. D genes are given only for firm matches. Size tells how often a clone was seen (once, few, many) or the class of an expanded clone, and some rows leave it out.

CASSVDNGETQYF	TGTGCCAGCAGCGTGGACAATGGGGAGACCCAGTACTTC	TRBV5-5	.	once	TRBJ2-5
CSASGDRGHTEAFF	TGCAGTGCTAGTGGGGACAGGGGTCACACTGAAGCTTTCTTT	TRBV20-1	TRBD1	.	TRBJ1-1
CASSLRQGGYGYTF	TGTGCCAGCAGTTTACGACAGGGAGGGTATGGCTACACCTTC	TRBV27	TRBD1	.	TRBJ1-2
CASSEPRLGQETQYF	TGTGCCAGCAGTGAACCCAGATTAGGTCAAGAGACCCAGTACTTC	TRBV2	.	.	TRBJ2-5
CASSLETGIGNTIYF	TGCGCCAGCAGCTTGGAGACAGGGATCGGAAACACCATATATTTT	TRBV5-1	TRBD1	once	TRBJ1-3
CASSLTAGGPYEQFF	TGCGCCAGCAGCCTTACAGCGGGGGGGCCCTATGAGCAGTTCTTC	TRBV5-1	TRBD2	.	TRBJ2-1
CASSTGQGRSTEAFF	TGCGCCAGCAGCACGGGTCAGGGGCGGAGCACTGAAGCTTTCTTT	TRBV5-1	.	.	TRBJ1-1
CASITPRSLGANVLTF	TGTGCCAGCATCACTCCGCGGTCGCTAGGGGCCAACGTCCTGACTTTC	TRBV7-8	.	.	TRBJ2-6
CASSSSRASTDTQYF	TGTGCCAGCAGCTCCAGCAGGGCGAGCACAGATACGCAGTATTTT	TRBV5-4	.	.	TRBJ2-3
CASSQSTSTDTQYF	TGTGCCAGCAGCCAGTCTACTAGCACAGATACGCAGTATTTT	TRBV3-1/TRBV3-2	.	.	TRBJ2-3
CASSGTGGRYGYTF	TGTGCCAGCAGTGGGACAGGGGGTCGGTATGGCTACACCTTC	TRBV2	TRBD1	.	TRBJ1-2
CASNSGDLRAFF	TGTGCCAGCAATTCGGGGGATCTGCGGGCTTTCTTT	TRBV28	.	.	TRBJ1-1
CASTGAGGSIHSGNTIYF	TGTGCCAGCACCGGGGCCGGGGGCAGTATCCATTCTGGAAACACCATATATTTT	TRBV21-1	.	.	TRBJ1-3
CASSSPRGGTQYF	TGTGCCAGCAGTTCCCCCCGGGGGGGGACCCAGTACTTC	TRBV12-3/TRBV12-4	TRBD2	.	TRBJ2-5
CASSRLFQSSYEQYF	TGCGCCAGCAGCCGGCTGTTCCAGAGCTCCTACGAGCAGTACTTC	TRBV4-1	.	.	TRBJ2-7
CASSESDSAEAFF	TGTGCCAGCAGTGAATCTGATTCGGCTGAAGCTTTCTTT	TRBV25-1	.	.	TRBJ1-1
CASSLAGVQETQYF	TGCGCCAGCAGCTTGGCAGGGGTTCAAGAGACCCAGTACTTC	TRBV5-1	.	.	TRBJ2-5
CASSAGGRVYNSPLHF	TGTGCCAGCAGCGCCGGCGGGCGGGTCTATAATTCACCCCTCCACTTT	TRBV27	.	.	TRBJ1-6
CAISEGRELNTEAFF	TGTGCCATCAGTGAGGGCAGGGAATTGAACACTGAAGCTTTCTTT	TRBV10-3	.	.	TRBJ1-1
CASSQYPGQDNEQFF	TGTGCCAGCAGCCAATACCCAGGACAGGACAATGAGCAGTTCTTC	TRBV3-1/TRBV3-2	TRBD1	.	TRBJ2-1
CASSLGLGYTF	TGTGCCAGCAGCTTAGGGCTCGGCTACACCTTC	TRBV11-2	.	many	TRBJ1-2
CASSQTGANVLTF	TGTGCCAGTAGTCAAACTGGGGCCAACGTCCTGACTTTC	TRBV19	.	.	TRBJ2-6
CASSLVGMNTEAFF	TGTGCCAGCAGCTTAGTTGGGATGAACACTGAAGCTTTCTTT	TRBV7-8	.	.	TRBJ1-1
CASRDRGRNEQFF	TGTGCCAGCCGGGACAGGGGACGCAATGAGCAGTTCTTC	TRBV19	TRBD1	.	TRBJ2-1